Listed here are 29 T cell receptor beta chains from one sample, sequenced in a study of cytomegalovirus exposure and HLA in healthy donors. Some clones are missing from TCRdb's copy, which holds only in-frame ones; the method was immunoSEQ multiplex PCR. The table includes more than 60,000 clones, 96% detected once. The specimen sequenced was PBMCs. These receptors all stem from a woman under 30 in good health and CMV-seropositive.

The count of this clone is one. This chain links TRBV19 with TRBJ1-5; tentatively, D is TRBD1 (5 bases). Trimming shortened V by 11 bases and J by 2 bases, and 19 bases separated the two germline ends. CDR1 and CDR2 from the germline V gene are LNHDA and SQIVND (reference sequence). This CDR3 region has 15 residues. DNA of the CDR3: TGTGCCTCGGGTCGCCGGGACTGGGGCAATCAGCCCCAGCATTTT. It codes for CASGRRDWGNQPQHF.

The CDR3 sequence is CASSLAFGLESTDTQYF. The CDR3 DNA follows: TGTGCCAGCAGCTTAGCTTTTGGGCTGGAAAGCACAGATACGCAGTATTTT. The V gene is TRBV7-9, the J gene TRBJ2-3; D call uncertain. Germline V gene data show CDR1 as SEHNR and CDR2 as FQNEAQ (reference sequence). CDR3 length: 17 amino acids. Trimming removed 0 bases at V and 0 bases at J, with 13 bases between. The full variable domain, in which reference TRBV7-9 and TRBJ2-3 provide the parts outside the CDR3, is DTGVSQNPRHKITKRGQNVTFRCDPISEHNRLYWYRQTLGQGPEFLTYFQNEAQLEKSRLLSDRFSAERPKGSFSTLEIQRTEQGDSAMYLCASSLAFGLESTDTQYFGPGTRLTVL.

The V call is TRBV7-9, the J call TRBJ2-5, with 7 bases matching TRBD2. V shed 5 bases and J 3 bases; nucleotides not matched to a gene: 9. The CDR3 is 15 residues long. In germline, CDR1 is SEHNR, CDR2 FQNEAQ (reference sequence). The CDR3: CASSPRLAGKETQYF. The CDR3 DNA is TGTGCCAGCAGCCCCAGACTAGCAGGGAAAGAGACCCAGTACTTC.

The chain joins TRBV28 to TRBJ1-2, with D perhaps matching TRBD1 (5 bases). Looked up from germline, CDR1 is MDHEN and CDR2 is SYDVKM. CDR3 length equals 17 residues. V lost 3 bases and J 6 bases, leaving 23 bases between the germline ends. CDR3 amino acids: CASSFLPDPGRSHGYTF. CDR3 coding DNA: TGTGCCAGCAGTTTTCTTCCCGATCCAGGGCGGAGTCATGGCTACACCTTC.

In this sample, this clone turned up a few times. V is TRBV7-9 and J is TRBJ2-7, with 8 bases matching TRBD2. Germline trimming cut 5 bases from V and 2 bases from J; bases unmatched to any gene: 8. The CDR3 runs 15 residues. CDR1 is SEHNR and CDR2 is FQNEAQ in the germline V gene (reference sequence). This CDR3 reads CASSLSGAGTYEQYF. CDR3 bases: TGTGCCAGCAGCCTTAGCGGGGCCGGCACCTACGAGCAGTACTTC.

The table lists this clone with a count of one. The chain links TRBV18 to TRBJ2-4, with 7 bases identical to TRBD1. Trimming removed 2 bases from V and 10 bases from J; junction bases left unmatched: 11. This CDR3 has 15 amino acids. The germline V gene has CDR1 KGHSH and CDR2 LQKENI. For the CDR3, the DNA is TGTGCCAGCTCACCAAGGGAAGGGGGCTTAGAGATTCAGTACTTC. Residues: CASSPREGGLEIQYF.

The rearrangement joins TRBV19 to TRBJ2-1; 9 bases agree with TRBD2. With 5 bases clipped from V and 9 bases from J, the junction kept 11 bases outside the gene matches. The CDR3 is 15 amino acids. Germline values: CDR1 LNHDA, CDR2 SQIVND (reference sequence). In DNA form, the CDR3 reads TGTGCCAGTAGTCCGAGCGGGAGGCAGATGGTTGAGCAGTTCTTC. It codes for CASSPSGRQMVEQFF.

The V gene is TRBV7-9, the J gene TRBJ2-7; D is uncertain. The V end lost 5 bases, the J end lost 3 bases, and 11 bases lay between the germline ends. The CDR3 totals 13 residues. Germline CDR1 reads SEHNR; CDR2 reads FQNEAQ (reference sequence). For the CDR3, the DNA is TGTGCCAGCAGCCCACAGTCATACTACGAGCAGTACTTC. It yields the protein CASSPQSYYEQYF.

The rearrangement joins TRBV12-5 to TRBJ1-3; the D is unclear. The germline V gene encodes CDR1 LGHNT and CDR2 FRNRAP. Trimming pared 3 bases from V and 8 bases from J, leaving 11 bases between. CDR3 size: 13 residues. In DNA form, the CDR3 reads TGTGCTAGTGGTTTAGGGAGCGGGGACACCATATATTTT. It codes for CASGLGSGDTIYF.

The rearrangement links TRBV4-3 to TRBJ2-3; 9 nucleotides align to TRBD2. Germline CDR1 LGHNA, CDR2 YSLEER. The CDR3 loop spans 17 amino acids. The trim removed 0 bases at V and 7 bases at J, leaving 11 bases unmatched. In DNA, the CDR3 is TGCGCCAGCAGCCAAGATCGGGCAGCGGGAGGTATAAATACGCAGTATTTT. As protein: CASSQDRAAGGINTQYF.

The chain employs TRBV2 and TRBJ2-1; TRBD1 matches at 9 bases. V shed 6 bases, J shed 15 bases, and the junction held 12 bases outside the gene matches. Germline V gene sequence: CDR1 SNHLY, CDR2 FYNNEI. CDR3 length: 13 residues. This CDR3 is CASSLRGTGNPFF. Written as DNA, the CDR3 is TGTGCCAGCAGCCTTAGGGGGACAGGGAATCCGTTCTTC.

The chain has TRBV9 and TRBJ2-3; no clear D. The V gene lost 2 bases and the J gene lost 2 bases, with 9 bases spanning the gap. This CDR3 is built from 14 residues. In germline, CDR1 is SGDLS, CDR2 YYNGEE. The CDR3 nucleotides read TGTGCCAGCAGCGTCGAAGCGATCACAGATACGCAGTATTTT. Its translation: CASSVEAITDTQYF.

The rearrangement links TRBV7-2 to TRBJ2-3, with 8 bases aligning to TRBD2. Losses at the gene ends were 6 bases for V and 0 bases for J; bases not matched to a gene: 5. The CDR3 sequence is 15 residues long. Per the germline V gene, CDR1 is SGHTA and CDR2 is FQGNSA. DNA for the CDR3: TGTGCCAGCAGGAGACGGGAGGGAAGCACAGATACGCAGTATTTT. It encodes CASRRREGSTDTQYF.

The V call is TRBV7-2, the J call TRBJ2-5; 8 bases agree with TRBD1. Germline trimming cut 1 base from V and 5 bases from J; bases unmatched to any gene: 3. Germline V gives CDR1 SGHTA, CDR2 FQGNSA. This CDR3 is 14 amino acids long. CDR3 sequence (DNA): TGTGCCAGCAGCTTAGTCTCAGGGGGCGAGACCCAGTACTTC. It codes for CASSLVSGGETQYF.

The gene calls are TRBV30 and TRBJ2-5; possibly TRBD1 for D (5 bases). Trimming removed 2 bases at V and 5 bases at J, with 6 bases between. Germline V CDR1 and CDR2: GTSNPN, SVGIG (reference sequence). The CDR3 has 11 amino acids. CDR3 sequence (DNA): TGTGCCTGGAGTAAGGGGGAGACCCAGTACTTC. It codes for CAWSKGETQYF.

V gene TRBV11-3 combines with J gene TRBJ2-2, with D possibly TRBD2 on 6 matching bases. CDR3 length: 16 amino acids. V lost 2 bases and J 1 base, leaving 11 bases between the germline ends. Germline V gives CDR1 SGHNT, CDR2 YENEEA. CDR3 sequence reads: CASSLIASENTGELFF. The CDR3 DNA sequence: TGTGCCAGCAGCTTAATTGCTAGCGAGAACACCGGGGAGCTGTTTTTT.

CDR3 region: CAISESVEHGYTF. The CDR3 coding sequence is TGTGCCATCAGTGAGTCGGTAGAGCATGGCTACACCTTC. The chain couples TRBV10-3 to TRBJ1-2; no reliable D call. The germline V gene encodes CDR1 ENHRY and CDR2 SYGVKD. Trimming removed 0 bases at V and 6 bases at J, with 8 bases between. The CDR3 spans 13 residues.

The chain uses TRBV27 and TRBJ2-1, with 8 bases fitting TRBD2. The germline gives CDR1 MNHEY, CDR2 SMNVEV (reference sequence). CDR3 length: 15 residues. Trimming removed 6 bases from V and 9 bases from J; junction bases left unmatched: 13. CDR3 sequence: CASRSRAGSGGEQFF. The CDR3 nucleotides are TGTGCCAGCAGGTCCCGTGCGGGAAGCGGGGGTGAGCAGTTCTTC.

The chain couples TRBV7-2 to TRBJ2-1, with 9 bases matching TRBD2. Per germline, CDR1 SGHTA and CDR2 FQGNSA. This CDR3 comprises 15 residues. V lost 3 bases, J lost 6 bases, and 6 bases stayed unmatched. CDR3 DNA: TGTGCCAGCAGCTTTAGCGGGAGAGGAATCAATGAGCAGTTCTTC. It is translated as CASSFSGRGINEQFF. Looking up the rest from reference TRBV7-2 and TRBJ2-1 gives the full variable domain: GAGVSQSPSNKVTEKGKDVELRCDPISGHTALYWYRQSLGQGLEFLIYFQGNSAPDKSGLPSDRFSAERTGGSVSTLTIQRTQQEDSAVYLCASSFSGRGINEQFFGPGTRLTVL.

This chain uses TRBV10-2 with TRBJ2-1, with 7 bases that match TRBD2. CDR1 and CDR2 from the germline V gene are WSHSY and SAAADI. The CDR3 runs to 15 residues. Unmatched junction bases numbered 12, after V lost 7 bases and J lost 6 bases. The CDR3, as DNA: TGCGCCAGCACGGAGTGGCGGGAGTTGGGCAATGAGCAGTTCTTC. This sequence encodes CASTEWRELGNEQFF.

The J gene is TRBJ2-7, the V gene TRBV27; 7 bases fit TRBD2. The V gene end was trimmed by 6 bases and the J gene end by 2 bases; junction bases not matched to a gene: 7. The CDR3 contains 14 residues. The germline CDR1 and CDR2 sequences are MNHEY and SMNVEV (reference sequence). This CDR3 reads CASRSRLAAYEQYF. Here the CDR3 DNA reads TGTGCCAGCAGATCACGACTAGCCGCCTACGAGCAGTACTTC.

The J gene is TRBJ2-1, the V gene TRBV6-4; D may be TRBD1 (5 bases). Deletions cut 0 bases from V and 5 bases from J, with 11 bases between. Germline CDR1 MRHNA, CDR2 SNTAGT. The CDR3 has 15 residues. Here the CDR3 reads CASSDSSADNNEQFF. Here the CDR3 DNA reads TGTGCCAGCAGTGACTCCTCGGCGGACAACAATGAGCAGTTCTTC.

V is TRBV19 and J is TRBJ2-7; 8 nucleotides match TRBD1. Trimming took 3 bases from V and 3 from J; bases not matched to a gene: 4. Germline CDR1 and CDR2: LNHDA and SQIVND (reference sequence). This CDR3 has 14 residues. The CDR3 coding sequence is TGTGCCAGTAGTATGGCAGGGGGCTTCTACGAGCAGTACTTC. It yields the protein CASSMAGGFYEQYF.

The chain carries TRBV9 and TRBJ1-3; D gene unclear. This CDR3 is 14 amino acids long. Trimming pared 0 bases from V and 5 bases from J, leaving 9 bases between. CDR1 and CDR2 from the germline V gene are SGDLS and YYNGEE. In nucleotides, the CDR3 is TGTGCCAGCAGCGTAGGAGGAGCTCGAAACACCATATATTTT. Translating it yields CASSVGGARNTIYF. The full variable domain, completed using reference TRBV9 and TRBJ1-3, is DSGVTQTPKHLITATGQRVTLRCSPRSGDLSVYWYQQSLDQGLQFLIQYYNGEERAKGNILERFSAQQFPDLHSELNLSSLELGDSALYFCASSVGGARNTIYFGEGSWLTVV.

V is TRBV28 and J is TRBJ1-2; tentatively, D is TRBD1 (5 bases). With 9 bases removed from V and 5 bases from J, the gap between germline ends came to 16 bases. Germline values: CDR1 MDHEN, CDR2 SYDVKM. This CDR3 comprises 13 residues. The CDR3 nucleotides are TGTGCCAGTCTAGCGCAGGGCCCTTATGGCTACACCTTC. Translating gives CASLAQGPYGYTF.

In this sample, this clone turned up once. The V call is TRBV13, the J call TRBJ2-2; D is possibly TRBD2 (5 bases). The CDR3 is 15 residues long. Germline V gene sequence: CDR1 PRHDT, CDR2 FYEKMQ (reference sequence). V dropped 3 bases and J dropped 6 bases, with 14 bases sitting between them. The CDR3 protein is CASSFGQTGSGELFF. CDR3 sequence (DNA): TGTGCCAGCAGCTTTGGGCAGACGGGGTCCGGGGAGCTGTTTTTT.

This clone has just one count. This rearrangement joins TRBV6-5 to TRBJ2-4; a weak D match, TRBD2 (5 bases). The CDR3 spans 16 residues. Between the trimmed V and J ends, which lost 2 bases and 9 bases, there was a span of 20 bases. Germline V lookup: CDR1 MNHEY, CDR2 SVGAGI. The CDR3 nucleotides read TGTGCCAGCAGTTACCCGAGGGTGAGCCCGTGGGGCATTCAGTACTTC. Its protein product is CASSYPRVSPWGIQYF.

The rearrangement links TRBV30 to TRBJ2-1, with 8 bases lining up with TRBD1. The V and J ends lost 2 bases and 1 base, in that order; junction bases with no gene match: 10. The CDR3 length is 17 residues. The germline gives CDR1 GTSNPN, CDR2 SVGIG (reference sequence). The CDR3 here is CAWSPWGRTGSYNEQFF. In DNA, the CDR3 is TGTGCCTGGAGTCCCTGGGGCAGGACAGGGTCCTACAATGAGCAGTTCTTC.

The V gene is TRBV6-1, the J gene TRBJ2-5; D is ambiguous. V was cut by 6 bases and J by 2 bases, with 13 bases left in between. Germline assignment: CDR1 MNHNS and CDR2 SASEGT. The CDR3 covers 14 residues. The CDR3, as DNA: TGTGCCAGCAGGCCGGGTTGGAGACAAGAGACCCAGTACTTC. Encoded protein: CASRPGWRQETQYF.